These 11 T cell receptor beta chains were sequenced from one sample in a study of metastatic and nonmetastatic thyroid tumors. Patients had received no treatment of any kind before thyroid surgery. TCRdb re-analyzed the PCR reads through MiXCR. The sample consists of tens of thousands of clones, approximately 17% of them appearing once. Sequenced input: tumor tissue. These receptors originate from a female donor with papillary thyroid cancer or a benign thyroid nodule (not recorded which). Some clones in this sample may be carry-over from other donors' samples.

This clone occurred a few times. This CDR3 fails to terminate in the conserved phenylalanine or tryptophan, so it likely reflects a read error. V is TRBV6-2 or TRBV6-3 and J is TRBJ2-3; 12 bases fit TRBD2. Per the germline V gene, CDR1 is MNHEY and CDR2 is SVGEGT. This CDR3 comprises 17 residues. The trim removed 4 bases at V and 3 bases at J, leaving 8 bases unmatched. CDR3 region: CASSSFGLAGLTDTQYL. Here the CDR3 DNA reads TGTGCCAGCAGTTCATTCGGACTAGCGGGATTAACAGATACGCAGTATTTA.

A word on this clone: A much larger clone lies one base from this, so it may be a read error. The chain joins TRBV7-3 to TRBJ2-5, with TRBD2 matching over 8 bases. The V gene's germline CDR1 is SGHTA and CDR2 FQGTGA. The CDR3 contains 17 residues. Trimming took 4 bases from V and 0 from J; bases not matched to a gene: 10. The CDR3: CASSSSSGVINQETQYF. The CDR3 nucleotides are TGTGCCAGCAGCTCGAGTAGCGGGGTGATAAACCAAGAGACCCAGTACTTC.

The sample holds many counts of this clone. The V and J genes are TRBV20-1 and TRBJ2-1; TRBD2 matches at 10 bases. Germline V gene lookup returns CDR1 DFQATT and CDR2 SNEGSKA (reference sequence). Unmatched junction bases numbered 7, after V lost 0 bases and J lost 2 bases. The CDR3 contains 17 residues. CDR3 amino acids: CSARDPRTSGAYNEQFF. The CDR3, as DNA: TGCAGTGCTAGAGATCCGAGGACTAGCGGAGCCTACAATGAGCAGTTCTTC.

This chain links TRBV28 with TRBJ2-1; 9 positions match TRBD1. The CDR3 runs to 17 residues. Trimming took 5 bases from V and 7 from J; bases not matched to a gene: 15. Germline lookup yields CDR1 MDHEN and CDR2 SYDVKM. The CDR3 region is CASSPTPWDRVINEQFF. The CDR3 DNA reads as TGTGCCAGCAGTCCCACACCGTGGGACAGGGTAATAAATGAGCAGTTCTTC.

This clone occurred many times. This chain links TRBV6-1 with TRBJ2-1; tentatively, D is TRBD1 (5 bases). From germline, CDR1 is MNHNS and CDR2 SASEGT. The CDR3 runs to 16 residues. V was trimmed by 3 bases and J by 0 bases, leaving 12 bases between them. This CDR3 reads CASSERQTRSYNEQFF. CDR3 sequence (DNA): TGTGCCAGCAGTGAGCGACAGACTCGCTCCTACAATGAGCAGTTCTTC.

This clone has only a few counts. A much larger clone lies one base from this, so it may be a read error. CDR3 in amino acids: CAASDTGGYQETQYF. In DNA, the CDR3 is TGTGCCGCCAGTGATACAGGGGGATACCAAGAGACCCAGTACTTC. The rearrangement uses TRBV24-1 and TRBJ2-5, with TRBD1 identical over 8 bases. The length of the CDR3 is 15 residues. CDR1 is KGHDR, CDR2 SFDVKD, per germline.

On this clone itself: This may be a read error: a much more frequent sequence differs by one nucleotide. This rearrangement joins TRBV4-3 to TRBJ2-5; D is possibly TRBD1 (5 bases). Trimming left V 1 base short and J 4 bases short, with 19 bases between. The germline CDR1 and CDR2 sequences are LGHNA and YSLEER. This CDR3 comprises 17 residues. The CDR3 sequence is CASSQAPYATVRETQYF. The CDR3 DNA sequence: TGCGCCAGCAGCCAAGCCCCATACGCGACAGTGAGAGAGACCCAGTACTTC.

Here the CDR3 reads CASSEVRTNYGYTF. For the CDR3, the DNA is TGTGCCAGCAGTGAGGTAAGGACTAACTATGGCTACACCTTC. The rearrangement joins TRBV6-1 to TRBJ1-2; the D is unclear. V lost 3 bases, J lost 0 bases, and 8 bases lay in between. The CDR3 runs 14 residues. Germline CDR1 and CDR2: MNHNS and SASEGT.

This clone was counted ten times or more. V is TRBV4-2 and J is TRBJ1-4; unclear D gene. The germline V and J ends were trimmed by 1 base and 7 bases, with 10 bases remaining between them. Germline CDR1 LGHNA, CDR2 YNFKEQ. This CDR3 has 14 residues. In DNA, the CDR3 is TGTGCCAGCAGCCAAGCACGGAAAGGTGAAAAACTGTTTTTT. Its translation: CASSQARKGEKLFF.

This chain joins TRBV20-1 and TRBJ1-6, with 7 bases aligning to TRBD1. The CDR3 has 15 residues. The germline V gene has CDR1 DFQATT and CDR2 SNEGSKA (reference sequence). The junction had 15 bases not matched to a gene; V was cut back by 5 bases and J by 11 bases. This chain's CDR3 is CSASTGRASRTPLHF. CDR3 nucleotide sequence: TGCAGTGCTTCGACAGGGAGAGCGAGTAGGACACCCCTCCACTTT.

This clone appeared many times. The chain uses TRBV12-3 or TRBV12-4 and TRBJ1-5; weak D call: TRBD1 (5 bases). V lost 6 bases, J lost 2 bases, and 17 bases lay in between. This CDR3 is 16 amino acids long. CDR3 protein: CASSMGSSGGNQPQHF. CDR3 nucleotides: TGTGCCAGCAGCATGGGCTCCTCGGGGGGCAATCAGCCCCAGCATTTT.